This TCR beta chain derives from a study of blood T cell repertoires in COVID-19. Study summary: Samples of COVID-19 (acute and convalescent) were obtained from the United States, Italy and Spain. PBMCs, B-cell-depleted T cells, or T cells were the source of the cDNA or gDNA that made up the material.

CDR1 is SGHDT, CDR2 YYEEEE, per germline. CDR3 length: 16 amino acids. Trimming at V came to 4 bases and at J to 7 bases, leaving 10 bases not matched to a gene. The data were produced by immunoSEQ multiplex PCR, yet TCRdb's version contains in-frame clones alone and is incomplete. Among tens of thousands of clones listed, around 90% were seen once. The sequence was obtained from a male donor with acute or convalescent COVID-19. Sequenced: peripheral blood. The genes are TRBV5-6 and TRBJ2-7; 14 bases match TRBD2. CDR3 protein: CASSRGLAGDFGEQYF. CDR3 bases: TGTGCCAGCAGCCGGGGACTAGCGGGAGACTTTGGGGAGCAGTACTTC.